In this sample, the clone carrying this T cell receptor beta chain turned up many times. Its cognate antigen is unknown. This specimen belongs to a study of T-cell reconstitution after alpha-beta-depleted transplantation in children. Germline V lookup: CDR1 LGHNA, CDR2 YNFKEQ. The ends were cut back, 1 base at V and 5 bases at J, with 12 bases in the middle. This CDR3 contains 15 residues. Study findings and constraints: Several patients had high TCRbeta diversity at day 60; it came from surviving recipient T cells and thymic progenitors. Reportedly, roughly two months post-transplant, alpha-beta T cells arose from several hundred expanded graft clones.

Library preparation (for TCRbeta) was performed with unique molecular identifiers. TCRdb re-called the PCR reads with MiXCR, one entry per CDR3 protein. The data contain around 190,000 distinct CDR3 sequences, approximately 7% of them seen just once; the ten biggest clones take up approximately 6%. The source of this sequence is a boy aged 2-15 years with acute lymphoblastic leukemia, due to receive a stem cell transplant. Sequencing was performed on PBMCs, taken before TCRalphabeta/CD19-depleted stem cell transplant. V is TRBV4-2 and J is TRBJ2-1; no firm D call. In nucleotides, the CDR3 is TGTGCCAGCAGCCAAGGGACGGGCGCAAACAATGAGCAGTTCTTC. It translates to CASSQGTGANNEQFF.